Below are 18 T cell receptor beta chains sequenced from a single sample in a study of T cell changes during pregnancy in multiple sclerosis. Generated by immunoSEQ multiplex PCR, the TCRdb table keeps only in-frame clones and is missing some. This sample has tens of thousands of clones, with 75% to 95% found just once. This material consisted of peripheral blood, taken in the first trimester of pregnancy. The origin of the receptors is a female donor with multiple sclerosis, enrolled in a pregnancy study.

The chain is built from TRBV18 and TRBJ1-2; the match to TRBD1 covers 9 bases. This CDR3 has 15 residues. After removal of 3 bases from V and 3 bases from J, the junction contained 5 bases not matched to a gene. Per germline, CDR1 KGHSH and CDR2 LQKENI. The CDR3 region is CASSPNRGQDYGYTF. The CDR3 DNA is TGTGCCAGCTCACCCAACAGGGGGCAGGACTATGGCTACACCTTC.

The CDR3 protein is CASSPTGLAGAYEQYF. DNA for the CDR3: TGTGCCAGCAGTCCGACGGGACTAGCGGGGGCCTACGAGCAGTACTTC. The chain combines TRBV28 with TRBJ2-7; 14 bases map to TRBD2. The CDR3 has 16 amino acids. Germline V gene lookup returns CDR1 MDHEN and CDR2 SYDVKM. V gave up 5 bases and J gave up 2 bases; unmatched junction bases: 5.

The chain employs TRBV30 and TRBJ2-7; 8 bases align to TRBD2. V was pared by 8 bases and J by 1 base, with 7 bases of the junction left unmatched. This CDR3 contains 13 residues. CDR1 is GTSNPN and CDR2 is SVGIG in the germline V gene (reference sequence). CDR3 sequence: CARVERGSYEQYF. The CDR3 nucleotides read TGTGCCAGAGTCGAGCGGGGGTCCTACGAGCAGTACTTC.

The table lists this clone with a count of one. The V and J genes are TRBV5-8 and TRBJ2-7; D is perhaps TRBD2 (5 bases). The germline V gene has CDR1 SGHTS and CDR2 YDEGEE. The CDR3 runs to 15 residues. Trimming removed 0 bases at V and 3 bases at J, with 13 bases between. This chain's CDR3 is CASSLAGDAGYEQYF. The CDR3 region has the DNA TGTGCCAGCAGCTTGGCCGGAGACGCGGGCTACGAGCAGTACTTC.

The chain couples TRBV7-2 to TRBJ1-3; TRBD1 is a possible D gene (5 bases). Per the germline V gene, CDR1 is SGHTA and CDR2 is FQGNSA. Trimming pared 1 base from V and 0 bases from J, leaving 10 bases between. The length of the CDR3 is 16 residues. In nucleotides, the CDR3 is TGTGCCAGCAGCTTAGGGGGCCACAACTCTGGAAACACCATATATTTT. This translates into CASSLGGHNSGNTIYF.

J is TRBJ2-3 and V is TRBV6-4; 7 nucleotides align to TRBD1. The CDR3 runs to 14 residues. Germline V lookup: CDR1 MRHNA, CDR2 SNTAGT. V lost 5 bases, J lost 8 bases, and 10 bases stayed unmatched. The CDR3 nucleotides read TGTGCCAGCAGTATCGACAGGGAACTTGGTACGCAGTATTTT. It specifies CASSIDRELGTQYF.

The chain is built from TRBV18 and TRBJ1-2; a weak D match, TRBD1 (5 bases). Germline CDR1 is KGHSH and CDR2 is LQKENI. The germline V and J ends were trimmed by 3 bases and 6 bases, with 17 bases remaining between them. This CDR3 spans 15 amino acids. This chain's CDR3 is CASSPYPGLVDGYTF. The DNA of the CDR3 is TGTGCCAGCTCACCTTATCCAGGGTTAGTAGATGGCTACACCTTC.

V is TRBV7-2 and J is TRBJ1-2; TRBD1 matches at 7 bases. The CDR3 spans 12 residues. V was clipped by 2 bases and J by 8 bases; unmatched bases: 2. CDR1 SGHTA and CDR2 FQGNSA come from the germline V gene. CDR3 amino acids: CASSLQGVGYTF. The CDR3 DNA reads TGTGCCAGCAGCTTACAGGGGGTAGGCTACACCTTC.

This chain connects TRBV6-1 to TRBJ1-6; D ambiguous. The CDR3 consists of 18 residues. V was shortened by 1 base and J by 0 bases, with 13 bases between the two germline ends. Germline V gene sequence: CDR1 MNHNS, CDR2 SASEGT. CDR3: CASSEGYPSSSYNSPLHF. The CDR3 nucleotides are TGTGCCAGCAGTGAAGGTTATCCTTCGAGCTCCTATAATTCACCCCTCCACTTT.

V is TRBV5-1 and J is TRBJ1-2; 12 bases map to TRBD1. CDR1 is SGHRS, CDR2 YFSETQ, per germline. This CDR3 contains 16 residues. The ends lost 3 bases at V and 6 bases at J; junction bases unmatched: 9. The CDR3 DNA follows: TGCGCCAGCAGCTCTTTTGGGACAGGGGGCGGCGATGGCTACACCTTC. Protein product: CASSSFGTGGGDGYTF.

The CDR3 DNA follows: TGCAGCGTTGGGGGGCCCGGGACAGGGGTTGTAGAGACCCAGTACTTC. Its protein product is CSVGGPGTGVVETQYF. The V gene is TRBV29-1, the J gene TRBJ2-5, with TRBD1 identical over 10 bases. In germline, CDR1 is SQVTM, CDR2 ANQGSEA. V dropped 4 bases and J dropped 4; count of bases not matched to a gene: 12. The CDR3 consists of 16 residues.

V usage is TRBV10-2 and J usage is TRBJ2-1, with TRBD2 matching over 15 bases. From germline, CDR1 is WSHSY and CDR2 SAAADI. After removal of 5 bases from V and 7 bases from J, the junction contained 6 bases not matched to a gene. The CDR3 contains 16 residues. The CDR3 protein is CASSSQGLAGGNEQFF. DNA for the CDR3: TGCGCCAGCAGTTCACAGGGACTAGCGGGAGGAAATGAGCAGTTCTTC.

The chain links TRBV5-1 to TRBJ2-2; TRBD2 matches at 14 bases. The germline V gene has CDR1 SGHRS and CDR2 YFSETQ. The CDR3 extends over 17 amino acids. Trimming removed 2 bases from V and 5 bases from J; junction bases left unmatched: 5. The DNA of the CDR3 is TGCGCCAGCAGCTTAGGACTAGCGGGAGGAAGGACCGGGGAGCTGTTTTTT. Amino acids: CASSLGLAGGRTGELFF.

This chain links TRBV6-1 with TRBJ1-5, with a tentative D call TRBD1 (6 bases). Between the trimmed V and J ends, which lost 3 bases and 6 bases, there was a span of 9 bases. CDR3 length: 13 amino acids. Per the germline V gene, CDR1 is MNHNS and CDR2 is SASEGT. CDR3 DNA sequence: TGTGCCAGCAGTGACACAGGGACTCAGCCCCAGCATTTT. Its protein product is CASSDTGTQPQHF.

The rearrangement joins TRBV25-1 to TRBJ2-3; TRBD1 matches at 7 bases. With 1 base clipped from V and 2 bases from J, the junction kept 9 bases outside the gene matches. Looked up from germline, CDR1 is MGHDK and CDR2 is SYGVNS. This CDR3 region has 17 residues. CDR3 nucleotide sequence: TGTGCCAGCAGTGAATGGCCCAGGGGGTCCCCCACAGATACGCAGTATTTT. Its translation is CASSEWPRGSPTDTQYF. The variable domain in full, completed from reference TRBV25-1 and TRBJ2-3, reads EADIYQTPRYLVIGTGKKITLECSQTMGHDKMYWYQQDPGMELHLIHYSYGVNSTEKGDLSSESTVSRIRTEHFPLTLESARPSHTSQYLCASSEWPRGSPTDTQYFGPGTRLTVL.

The gene calls are TRBV30 and TRBJ2-5, with 8 bases fitting TRBD2. CDR1 and CDR2 (germline): GTSNPN, SVGIG (reference sequence). The CDR3 runs 17 residues. Trimming took 2 bases from V and 3 from J; bases not matched to a gene: 14. The CDR3 spells CAWSPLGGRGDEETQYF. Written as DNA, the CDR3 is TGTGCCTGGAGTCCCCTGGGGGGGCGGGGGGACGAAGAGACCCAGTACTTC.

V is TRBV5-6 and J is TRBJ1-1; tentative D call: TRBD1 (6 bases). Per the germline V gene, CDR1 is SGHDT and CDR2 is YYEEEE. V was trimmed by 4 bases and J by 1 base, leaving 14 bases between them. CDR3 size: 15 residues. The CDR3 region is CASSMRGGPNTEAFF. As DNA, the CDR3 is TGTGCCAGCAGCATGAGAGGGGGACCGAACACTGAAGCTTTCTTT.

This sequence joins TRBV7-3 and TRBJ1-6, with TRBD1 matching 9 bases. The length of the CDR3 is 15 residues. Unmatched junction bases numbered 7, after V lost 1 base and J lost 12 bases. From germline, CDR1 is SGHTA and CDR2 FQGTGA. CDR3 amino acids: CASSLSGTGNGPLHF. DNA of the CDR3: TGTGCCAGCAGCTTAAGCGGGACAGGGAACGGACCCCTCCACTTT.